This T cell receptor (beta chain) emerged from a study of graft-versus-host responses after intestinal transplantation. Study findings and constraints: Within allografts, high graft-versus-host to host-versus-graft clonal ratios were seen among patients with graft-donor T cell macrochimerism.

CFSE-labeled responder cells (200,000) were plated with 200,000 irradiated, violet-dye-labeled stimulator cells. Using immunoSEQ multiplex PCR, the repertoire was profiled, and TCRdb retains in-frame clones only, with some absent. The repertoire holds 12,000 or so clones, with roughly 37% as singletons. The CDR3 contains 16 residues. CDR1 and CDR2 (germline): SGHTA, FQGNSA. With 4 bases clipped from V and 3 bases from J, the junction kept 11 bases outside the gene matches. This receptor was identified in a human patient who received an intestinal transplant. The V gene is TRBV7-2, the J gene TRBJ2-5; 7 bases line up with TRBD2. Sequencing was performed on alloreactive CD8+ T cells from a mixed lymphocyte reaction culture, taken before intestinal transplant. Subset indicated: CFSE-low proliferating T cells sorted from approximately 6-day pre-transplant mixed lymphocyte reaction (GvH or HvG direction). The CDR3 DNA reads TGTGCCAGCAGCTCCTACCCGGGTGCGGGGGAAGAGACCCAGTACTTC. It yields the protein CASSSYPGAGEETQYF.